This T cell receptor (beta chain) was identified during a study of blood T cell repertoires in COVID-19. Sequencing was performed with immunoSEQ multiplex PCR; in TCRdb, only in-frame clones are kept and a portion is missing. The data hold 80,000 to 100,000 clones, with about 96% observed a single time. This clone was found once. The CDR3 is 15 residues long. CDR1 and CDR2 from the germline V gene are MNHNS and SASEGT. V dropped 3 bases and J dropped 3; count of bases not matched to a gene: 8. This chain joins TRBV6-1 and TRBJ2-7; 7 bases agree with TRBD2. The TCR originated in a human donor with active COVID-19. The donor label of this sample is uncertain. Material: peripheral blood. CDR3 nucleotide sequence: TGTGCCAGCAGTGACACCCGGGACTACCACTACGAGCAGTACTTC. The encoded protein is CASSDTRDYHYEQYF.